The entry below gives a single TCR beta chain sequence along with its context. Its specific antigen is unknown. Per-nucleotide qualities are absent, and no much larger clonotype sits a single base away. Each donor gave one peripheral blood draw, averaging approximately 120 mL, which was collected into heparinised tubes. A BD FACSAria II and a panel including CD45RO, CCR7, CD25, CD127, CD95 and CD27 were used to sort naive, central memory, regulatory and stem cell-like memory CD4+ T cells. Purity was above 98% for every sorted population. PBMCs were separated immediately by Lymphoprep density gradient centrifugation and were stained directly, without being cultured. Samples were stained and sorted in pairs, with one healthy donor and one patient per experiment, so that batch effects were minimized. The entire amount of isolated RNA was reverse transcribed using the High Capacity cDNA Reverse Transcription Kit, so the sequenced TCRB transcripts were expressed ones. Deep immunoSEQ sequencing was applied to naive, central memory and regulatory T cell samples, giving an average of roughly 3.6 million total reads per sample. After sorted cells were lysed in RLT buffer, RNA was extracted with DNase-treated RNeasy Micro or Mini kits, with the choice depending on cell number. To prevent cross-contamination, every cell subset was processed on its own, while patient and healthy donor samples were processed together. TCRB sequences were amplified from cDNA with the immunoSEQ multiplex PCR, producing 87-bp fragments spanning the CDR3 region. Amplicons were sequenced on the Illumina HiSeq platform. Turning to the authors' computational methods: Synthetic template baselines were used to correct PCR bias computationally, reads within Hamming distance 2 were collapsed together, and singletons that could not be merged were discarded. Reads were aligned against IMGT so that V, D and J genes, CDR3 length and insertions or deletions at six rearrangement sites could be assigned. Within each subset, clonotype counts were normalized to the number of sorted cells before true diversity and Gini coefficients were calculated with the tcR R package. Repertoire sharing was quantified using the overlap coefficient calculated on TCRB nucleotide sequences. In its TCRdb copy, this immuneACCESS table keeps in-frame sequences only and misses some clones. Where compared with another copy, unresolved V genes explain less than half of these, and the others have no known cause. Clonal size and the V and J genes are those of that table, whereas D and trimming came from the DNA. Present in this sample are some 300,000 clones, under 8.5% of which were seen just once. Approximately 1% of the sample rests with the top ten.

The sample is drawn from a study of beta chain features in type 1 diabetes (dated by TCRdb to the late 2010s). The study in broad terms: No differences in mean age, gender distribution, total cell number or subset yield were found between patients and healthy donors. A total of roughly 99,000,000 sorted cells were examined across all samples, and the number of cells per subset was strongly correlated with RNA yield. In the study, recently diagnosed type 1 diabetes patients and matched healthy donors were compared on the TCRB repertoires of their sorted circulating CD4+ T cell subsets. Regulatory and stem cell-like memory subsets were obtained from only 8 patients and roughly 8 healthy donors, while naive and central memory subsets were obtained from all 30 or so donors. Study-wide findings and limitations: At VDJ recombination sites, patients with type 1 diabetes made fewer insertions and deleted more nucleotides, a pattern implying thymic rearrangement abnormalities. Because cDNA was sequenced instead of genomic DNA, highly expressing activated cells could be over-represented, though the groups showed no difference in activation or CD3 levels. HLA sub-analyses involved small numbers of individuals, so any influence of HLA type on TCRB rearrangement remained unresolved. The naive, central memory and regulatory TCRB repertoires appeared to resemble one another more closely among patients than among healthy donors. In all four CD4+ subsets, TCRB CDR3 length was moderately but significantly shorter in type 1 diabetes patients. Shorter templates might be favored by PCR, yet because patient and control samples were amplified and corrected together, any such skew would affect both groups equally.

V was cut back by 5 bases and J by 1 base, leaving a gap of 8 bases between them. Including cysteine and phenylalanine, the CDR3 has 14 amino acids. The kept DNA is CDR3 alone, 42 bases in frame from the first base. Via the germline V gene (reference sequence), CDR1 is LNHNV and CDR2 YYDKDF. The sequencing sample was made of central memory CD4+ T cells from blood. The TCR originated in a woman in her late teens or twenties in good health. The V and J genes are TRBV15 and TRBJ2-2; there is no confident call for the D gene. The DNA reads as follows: TGTGCCACCAGCTCCGGCAGGAACACCGGGGAGCTGTTTTTT. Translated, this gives CATSSGRNTGELFF. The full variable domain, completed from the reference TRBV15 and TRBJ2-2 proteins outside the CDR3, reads DAMVIQNPRYQVTQFGKPVTLSCSQTLNHNVMYWYQQKSSQAPKLLFHYYDKDFNNEADTPDNFQSRRPNTSFCFLDIRSPGLGDTAMYLCATSSGRNTGELFFGEGSRLTVL.